The clone carrying this T cell receptor (beta chain) occurred many times. This entry is derived from a study of T-cell reconstitution after alpha-beta-depleted transplantation in children. The authors prepared the TCRbeta library with unique molecular identifiers. MiXCR, run by TCRdb on the PCR reads, gives a single entry per CDR3 protein. The sample gives around 500,000 distinct CDR3 sequences, around 13% of which show up once; around 5.6% is in the top ten. The CDR3 consists of 15 residues. V was shortened by 0 bases and J by 7 bases, with 12 bases between the two germline ends. Per germline, CDR1 SGHVS and CDR2 FQNEAQ.

The sample in question was PBMCs from the stem cell graft donor, obtained from the stem cell graft. The chain combines TRBV7-8 with TRBJ2-2, with TRBD1 as a possible D gene (5 bases). This receptor was obtained from a human donor who donated a stem cell graft to a child with combined immunodeficiency. The CDR3 spells CASSLAGLGVGELFF. In DNA, the CDR3 is TGTGCCAGCAGCTTAGCCGGCTTAGGGGTCGGGGAGCTGTTTTTT.